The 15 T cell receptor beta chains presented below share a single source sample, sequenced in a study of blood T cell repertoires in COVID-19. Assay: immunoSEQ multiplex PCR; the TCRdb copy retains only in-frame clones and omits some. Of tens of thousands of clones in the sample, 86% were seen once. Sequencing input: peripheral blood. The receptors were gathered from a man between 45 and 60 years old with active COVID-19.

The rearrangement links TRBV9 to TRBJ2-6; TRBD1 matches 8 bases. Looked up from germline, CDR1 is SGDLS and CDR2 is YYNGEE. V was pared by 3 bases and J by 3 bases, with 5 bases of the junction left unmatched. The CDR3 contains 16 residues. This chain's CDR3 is CASSGRGRLGANVLTF. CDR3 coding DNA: TGTGCCAGCAGCGGCAGGGGGCGCCTTGGGGCCAACGTCCTGACTTTC.

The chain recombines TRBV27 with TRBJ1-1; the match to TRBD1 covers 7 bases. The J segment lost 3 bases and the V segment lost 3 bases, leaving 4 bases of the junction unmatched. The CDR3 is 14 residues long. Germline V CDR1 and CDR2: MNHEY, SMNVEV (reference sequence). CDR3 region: CASSFSGGDTEAFF. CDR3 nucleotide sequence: TGTGCCAGCAGTTTTTCAGGGGGAGACACTGAAGCTTTCTTT.

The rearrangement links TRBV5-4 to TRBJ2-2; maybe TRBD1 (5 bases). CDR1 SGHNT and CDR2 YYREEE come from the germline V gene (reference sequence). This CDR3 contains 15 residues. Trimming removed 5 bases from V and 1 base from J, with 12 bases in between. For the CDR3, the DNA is TGTGCCAGCAGTTATAACCAGGGGAACACCGGGGAGCTGTTTTTT. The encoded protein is CASSYNQGNTGELFF.

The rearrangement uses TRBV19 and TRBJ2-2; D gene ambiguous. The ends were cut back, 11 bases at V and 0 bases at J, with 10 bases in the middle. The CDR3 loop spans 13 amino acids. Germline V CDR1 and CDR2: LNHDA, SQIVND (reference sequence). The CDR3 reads CAVRVSNTGELFF. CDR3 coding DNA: TGTGCCGTAAGAGTTTCGAACACCGGGGAGCTGTTTTTT. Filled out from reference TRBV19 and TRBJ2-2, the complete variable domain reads DGGITQSPKYLFRKEGQNVTLSCEQNLNHDAMYWYRQDPGQGLRLIYYSQIVNDFQKGDIAEGYSVSREKKESFPLTVTSAQKNPTAFYLCAVRVSNTGELFFGEGSRLTVL.

This chain's CDR3 is CASSQDARANTGELFF. The CDR3 DNA is TGCGCCAGCAGCCAAGATGCCAGGGCGAACACCGGGGAGCTGTTTTTT. J is TRBJ2-2 and V is TRBV4-1; D perhaps matches TRBD1 (5 bases). Germline V gene data show CDR1 as MGHRA and CDR2 as YSYEKL. The V end was cut by 0 bases, the J end by 0 bases, with 8 bases between. This CDR3 is 16 amino acids long.

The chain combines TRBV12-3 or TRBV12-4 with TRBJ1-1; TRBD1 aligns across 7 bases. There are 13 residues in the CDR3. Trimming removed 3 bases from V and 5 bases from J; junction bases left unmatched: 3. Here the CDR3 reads CASSLVQGTEAFF. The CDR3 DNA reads TGTGCCAGCAGTTTGGTACAGGGGACTGAAGCTTTCTTT.

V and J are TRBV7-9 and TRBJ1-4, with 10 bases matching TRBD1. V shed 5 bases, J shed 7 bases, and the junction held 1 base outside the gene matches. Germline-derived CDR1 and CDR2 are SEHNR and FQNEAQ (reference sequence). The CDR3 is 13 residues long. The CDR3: CASSRQGAEKLFF. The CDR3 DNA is TGTGCCAGCAGCAGACAGGGGGCTGAAAAACTGTTTTTT. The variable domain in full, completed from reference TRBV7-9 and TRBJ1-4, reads DTGVSQNPRHKITKRGQNVTFRCDPISEHNRLYWYRQTLGQGPEFLTYFQNEAQLEKSRLLSDRFSAERPKGSFSTLEIQRTEQGDSAMYLCASSRQGAEKLFFGSGTQLSVL.

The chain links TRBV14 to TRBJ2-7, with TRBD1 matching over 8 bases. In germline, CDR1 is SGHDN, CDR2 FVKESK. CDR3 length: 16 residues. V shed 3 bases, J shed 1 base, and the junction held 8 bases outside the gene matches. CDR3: CASSQAGGRKSYEQYV. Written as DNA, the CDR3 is TGTGCCAGCAGCCAGGCAGGGGGCCGAAAGTCCTACGAGCAGTACGTC.

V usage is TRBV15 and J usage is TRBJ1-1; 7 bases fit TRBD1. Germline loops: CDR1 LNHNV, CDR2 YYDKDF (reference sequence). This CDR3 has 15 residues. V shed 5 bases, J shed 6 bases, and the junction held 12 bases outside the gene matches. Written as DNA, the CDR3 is TGTGCCACCAGCCTCGGACAGGTTTTCAAGGCTGAAGCTTTCTTT. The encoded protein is CATSLGQVFKAEAFF. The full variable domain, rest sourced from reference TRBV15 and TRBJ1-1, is DAMVIQNPRYQVTQFGKPVTLSCSQTLNHNVMYWYQQKSSQAPKLLFHYYDKDFNNEADTPDNFQSRRPNTSFCFLDIRSPGLGDTAMYLCATSLGQVFKAEAFFGQGTRLTVV.

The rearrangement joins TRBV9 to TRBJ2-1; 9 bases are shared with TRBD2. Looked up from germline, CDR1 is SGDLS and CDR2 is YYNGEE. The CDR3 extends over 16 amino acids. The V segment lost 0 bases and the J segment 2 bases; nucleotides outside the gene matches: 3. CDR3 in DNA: TGTGCCAGCAGCGTAGTTAGCGGGAGTACCTACAATGAGCAGTTCTTC. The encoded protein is CASSVVSGSTYNEQFF. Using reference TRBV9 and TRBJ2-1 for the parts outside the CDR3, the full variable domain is DSGVTQTPKHLITATGQRVTLRCSPRSGDLSVYWYQQSLDQGLQFLIQYYNGEERAKGNILERFSAQQFPDLHSELNLSSLELGDSALYFCASSVVSGSTYNEQFFGPGTRLTVL.

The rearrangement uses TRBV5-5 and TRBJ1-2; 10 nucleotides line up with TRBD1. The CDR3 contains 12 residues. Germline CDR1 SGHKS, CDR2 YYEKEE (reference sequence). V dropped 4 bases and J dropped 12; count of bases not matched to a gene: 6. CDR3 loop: CASSLMGQGNTF. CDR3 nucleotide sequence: TGTGCCAGCAGCCTAATGGGACAGGGGAACACCTTC.

CDR3 sequence: CASSMYSTMNTGELFF. Here the CDR3 DNA reads TGTGCCAGTAGTATGTACTCAACTATGAACACCGGGGAGCTGTTTTTT. This chain uses TRBV19 with TRBJ2-2; D gene uncertain. The length of the CDR3 is 16 residues. V lost 3 bases and J 1 base, leaving 12 bases between the germline ends. Germline V gene sequence: CDR1 LNHDA, CDR2 SQIVND (reference sequence).

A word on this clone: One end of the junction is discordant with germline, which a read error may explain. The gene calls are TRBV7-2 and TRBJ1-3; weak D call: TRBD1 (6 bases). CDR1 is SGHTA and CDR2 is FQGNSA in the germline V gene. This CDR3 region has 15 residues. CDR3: CASSPLGTLRAWTQF. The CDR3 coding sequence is TGTGCCAGCAGCCCACTCGGGACACTGAGAGCGTGGACCCAATTT.

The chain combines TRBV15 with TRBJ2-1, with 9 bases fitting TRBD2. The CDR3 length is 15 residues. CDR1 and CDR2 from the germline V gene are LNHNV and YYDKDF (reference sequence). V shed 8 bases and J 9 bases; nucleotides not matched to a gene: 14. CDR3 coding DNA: TGTGCCACCGGGAATAGCGGGAGTCCGCATAGTGAGCAGTTCTTC. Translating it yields CATGNSGSPHSEQFF.

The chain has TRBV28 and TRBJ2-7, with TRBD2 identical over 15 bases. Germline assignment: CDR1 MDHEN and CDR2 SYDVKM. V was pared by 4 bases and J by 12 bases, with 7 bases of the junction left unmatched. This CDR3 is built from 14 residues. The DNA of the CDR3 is TGTGCCAGCAGTTCGGGACTAGCGGGAGGTCGTCGGTACGTC. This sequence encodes CASSSGLAGGRRYV.